The following is a T cell receptor beta chain sequence with its context. Its recognized antigen is unknown. Per-base quality was not reported, and no clone a single base away is much larger than it. This specimen comes from a study of a mutant IDH1 vaccine in newly diagnosed glioma (dated by TCRdb to the early 2020s). Some background on the complete study: In the chemotherapy-containing groups, vaccination started alongside temozolomide cycles, whereas in patients who had radiotherapy alone it started 4-6 weeks after radiotherapy. Of the roughly 32 treated patients, around 62% were male and 37.5% were female, and a mean age of approximately 40 years was recorded. Prior to enrollment, patients had been given standard therapy consisting of radiotherapy alone, temozolomide alone, or radiochemotherapy with temozolomide, with the combination given to most patients. The week-35 safety follow-up was designated visit V12, and the week-47 end of study was designated visit V13. Peripheral blood samples were drawn at six visits, namely V03 (baseline), V05, V07, V10, V12 and V13. For exploratory analyses, approximately 25 treated patients had longitudinal TCRB deep sequencing done wherever samples were available.

Library construction relied on the immunoSEQ multiplex PCR assay. Rearranged TCR beta chain sequences were amplified using the hsTCRB Kit according to the manufacturer's protocol. TCRB libraries were sequenced on an Illumina MiSeq. Processing in the source paper ran as follows. The kit vendor's proprietary platform handled demultiplexing, trimming and gene mapping. Entries here come from immuneACCESS through TCRdb and include only in-frame sequences with V and J called. Some clones fail to appear in such tables; in the studies checked, an unresolved V gene covers under half of the shortfall, and the cause of the remainder is unknown. That table supplies the V and J calls and clone size; D and trimming were determined from the DNA. The sample contains about 67,000 clones, around 86% of them found a single time. Together, the top ten hold roughly 4% of the sample. The time point label, as the study defines it: week 47, end of study. Each vaccine dose, consisting of 300 ug of a 20-mer mutant IDH1 peptide in Montanide, was administered subcutaneously with topical imiquimod. Across visits V03 through V10, patients got a total of eight vaccinations, given in weeks 1, 3, 5, 7, 11, 15, 19 and 23. Donors had newly diagnosed WHO grade 3 or 4 IDH1-mutant astrocytomas with loss of nuclear ATRX. The samples were drawn from NOA16, a multicentre, single-arm, open-label phase I trial in Germany that tested a mutant IDH1 peptide vaccine in humans for the first time. Genomic DNA for TCRB sequencing was extracted from EDTA blood using the DNeasy Blood and Tissue Kit.

The CDR3 sequence holds 14 residues, the cysteine and phenylalanine included. The read is trimmed to its CDR3 DNA, 42 bases read in frame from base 1. Reading the germline V gene gives CDR1 MNHEY and CDR2 SVGAGI. Deletion took 2 bases off V and 5 bases off J, with a span of 12 bases between the germline ends. Summary of the overall study and its limitations: Across multiple MHC alleles, vaccine-induced immune responses were seen in approximately 93% of patients. Selection of PBMC samples for TCRB deep sequencing was based on availability. The authors noted that analyses of patient blood samples could not be reproduced because of sample limitations. Changes in the top peripheral T cell clonotypes picked up by TCRB sequencing did not appear to be linked to pseudoprogression.

The sequence was obtained from a man aged 25-45 years with glioma. Sequences were derived from PBMCs, sampled from a glioma patient whose treatment included an IDH1 peptide vaccine. The chain is encoded by TRBV6-5 joined to TRBJ1-2, with a weak D call of TRBD1 (5 bases match). The CDR3 is CASSYGGSGYGYTF. The nucleotide sequence reads as follows: TGTGCCAGCAGTTACGGGGGAAGCGGGTATGGCTACACCTTC.